This entry lists 10 T cell receptor beta chains sequenced from one sample in a study of T cell responses to AZD1222 COVID-19 vaccine. The protocol was immunoSEQ multiplex PCR, while the TCRdb copy is restricted to in-frame clones and leaves out a portion. This sample has about 100,000 clones, with nearly 95% found just once. Sample: peripheral blood, taken on day 0 of AZD1222 vaccination. The receptors come from an adult in good health.

The rearrangement joins TRBV1 to TRBJ1-2. TRBV1 is labeled a pseudogene. The CDR3 length is 17 residues. The CDR3 protein is CTSSQESRGAMDYGYTF. The DNA of the CDR3 is TGCACCAGCAGCCAAGAGTCGCGGGGGGCAATGGACTATGGCTACACCTTC.

The chain joins TRBV18 to TRBJ2-7; 7 nucleotides agree with TRBD1. Germline CDR1 and CDR2: KGHSH and LQKENI. CDR3 length: 15 residues. V gave up 0 bases and J gave up 4 bases; unmatched junction bases: 6. Here the CDR3 DNA reads TGTGCCAGCTCACCACCGGGACAGCAAAATTACGAGCAGTACTTC. Protein: CASSPPGQQNYEQYF. The full variable domain, with the rest looked up from reference TRBV18 and TRBJ2-7, is NAGVMQNPRHLVRRRGQEARLRCSPMKGHSHVYWYRQLPEEGLKFMVYLQKENIIDESGMPKERFSAEFPKEGPSILRIQQVVRGDSAAYFCASSPPGQQNYEQYFGPGTRLTVT.

The CDR3 bases are TGTGCTAGTGGTTTACTGGATGAGCAGTTCTTC. Translation: CASGLLDEQFF. V usage is TRBV12-5 and J usage is TRBJ2-1; D not certain. From germline, CDR1 is LGHNT and CDR2 FRNRAP. The ends were cut back, 3 bases at V and 8 bases at J, with 5 bases in the middle. The CDR3 contains 11 residues.

The rearrangement joins TRBV4-2 to TRBJ2-7, with TRBD2 identical over 8 bases. V lost 0 bases to trimming and J lost 0 bases; unmatched junction nucleotides: 4. This CDR3 comprises 16 residues. Germline V gene lookup returns CDR1 LGHNA and CDR2 YNFKEQ. CDR3 nucleotides: TGTGCCAGCAGCCAAGAGGGGAGCGGGAGCTCCTACGAGCAGTACTTC. Translation: CASSQEGSGSSYEQYF.

The V gene is TRBV12-3 or TRBV12-4, the J gene TRBJ2-7; D ambiguous. V was clipped by 6 bases and J by 2 bases, with 5 bases between them. The length of the CDR3 is 11 residues. This CDR3 is CASSTAYEQYF. The CDR3 DNA reads as TGTGCCAGCAGCACAGCCTACGAGCAGTACTTC.

V gene TRBV2 combines with J gene TRBJ2-7, with a weak D call TRBD1 (5 bases). Trimming shortened V by 10 bases and J by 4 bases, and 23 bases separated the two germline ends. Per germline, CDR1 SNHLY and CDR2 FYNNEI. The CDR3 is made up of 15 amino acids. The chain's CDR3 is CATTFRDRRMYEQYF. The CDR3 bases are TGTGCCACCACATTCCGAGACAGACGAATGTACGAGCAGTACTTC.

This chain joins TRBV28 and TRBJ1-6; weak D call: TRBD1 (6 bases). The CDR3 covers 18 residues. The germline V and J ends were trimmed by 4 bases and 2 bases, with 18 bases remaining between them. Germline V gene lookup returns CDR1 MDHEN and CDR2 SYDVKM. The DNA of the CDR3 is TGTGCCAGCAGTTCCCCACCGGAAGGGGGACCCTATAATTCACCCCTCCACTTT. Translation gives CASSSPPEGGPYNSPLHF. Using reference TRBV28 and TRBJ1-6 for the parts outside the CDR3, the full variable domain is DVKVTQSSRYLVKRTGEKVFLECVQDMDHENMFWYRQDPGLGLRLIYFSYDVKMKEKGDIPEGYSVSREKKERFSLILESASTNQTSMYLCASSSPPEGGPYNSPLHFGNGTRLTVT.

This chain connects TRBV19 to TRBJ2-5; D is perhaps TRBD1 or TRBD2 (6 bases each). Trimming left V 6 bases short and J 4 bases short, with 18 bases between. This CDR3 contains 15 residues. Per the germline V gene, CDR1 is LNHDA and CDR2 is SQIVND (reference sequence). The CDR3, as DNA: TGTGCCAGTAGAAACCCCGGGGGCAAGGCAGAGACCCAGTACTTC. Its protein product is CASRNPGGKAETQYF.

The rearrangement joins TRBV28 to TRBJ2-7, with D possibly matching TRBD1 (5 bases). CDR3 length equals 14 residues. The germline CDR1 and CDR2 sequences are MDHEN and SYDVKM. V lost 2 bases to trimming and J lost 1 base, with 9 bases between them. Here the CDR3 DNA reads TGTGCCAGCAGTTTAGGGGCGAGGTCCTACGAGCAGTACTTC. It encodes CASSLGARSYEQYF.

The chain couples TRBV30 to TRBJ2-6; D may correspond to TRBD1 or TRBD2 (6 bases each). Trimming left V 6 bases short and J 4 bases short, with 13 bases between. Germline loops: CDR1 GTSNPN, CDR2 SVGIG (reference sequence). CDR3 length: 14 amino acids. The CDR3 region has the DNA TGTGCCTGCGGAGGGGGGTACGGGGCCAACGTCCTGACTTTC. It codes for CACGGGYGANVLTF.